This T cell receptor beta chain was found in a study of shared clonotypes between healthy human individuals (dated by TCRdb to the early 2020s). Regarding the study in general: A couple of women and a few men aged 18 to 49 years were included in the cohort. For each donor, three plates each were used for CD4 naive and CD4 memory, two plates were used for CD8 naive, and one plate was used for CD8 memory. The study deeply sequenced blood TCR repertoires of roughly five healthy adults to estimate repertoire size and the extent of clonotype sharing between individuals. To increase sequencing depth and limit assay-specific biases, TCR repertoire library preparation and sequencing were carried out by different laboratories using diverse techniques. Per donor, leukapheresis produced somewhere between about 0.9 and 9.5 billion PBMCs. Study-level results and caveats: The small number of donors limited the genetic and exposure-history diversity represented. Incomplete sequencing was indicated by rarefaction of sorted-subset datasets, despite the large sequencing depth. Clonotypes shared by all four sorted-subset donors showed higher generation probabilities than non-shared clonotypes. Estimated clonotype richness was generally larger for naive than for memory subsets. Sampling was restricted to blood, and TCR repertoires in tissues likely differ from the TCR repertoires found in blood. Based on pairwise subsampling, the degree of clonotype sharing among donors was expected to be affected by sequencing depth. About 5% of naive CD4, around 4% of naive CD8, approximately 2.2% of memory CD4, and 0.4% of memory CD8 clonotypes were shared across several donors.

Donors were healthy HIV-negative adults with no recently reported acute infections or vaccinations. All donors were Caucasian adults living in Nashville, Tennessee, USA. CD4+ T cells were enriched through magnetic negative selection, after which naive cells were positively selected on CD45RA and the remaining negative fraction served as the memory subset. After blood collection by leukapheresis, PBMCs were isolated using Ficoll-Histopaque density gradient centrifugation and then cryopreserved in the vapor phase of liquid nitrogen. Analytical flow cytometry was used to check the purity and quantity of each magnetically sorted T cell population. From each sorted fraction, genomic DNA was isolated and quantified by UV absorbance on a Nanodrop 2000c. This clone showed up just once. This receptor's antigen is unknown. No quality values exist for individual bases; no much larger clone is one base distant.

Using the deep immunoSEQ assay, multiplex PCR amplified TCR CDR3 regions from genomic DNA. Genomic DNA extracted from each cell subset was distributed evenly over all wells of several immunoSEQ 96-well plates, and each plate served as one replicate. For sorted subsets, approximately 210 ng of genomic DNA, equivalent to 30,000 or so T cell genomes, went into each replicate PCR. The purified libraries were quantified using a Qubit 3.0 fluorometer, sized with a Bioanalyzer 2100, and then quantified again using the KAPA Library Quantification kit. Every immunoSEQ 96-well plate was sequenced on a dedicated single-read 150-cycle Illumina NextSeq 550 flow cell. As for the authors' bioinformatics: Because only junctional sequences without quality scores were contained in the immunoSEQ output, filtering matching that applied to full-length reads could not be performed. To assign V/J genes and CDR3, sequences were annotated using PyIR, a Python wrapper for IgBLAST v1.9, with IMGT germline references. Reads were filtered out if the reads had weak V/J assignments (E-value above 1e-6), no CDR3, stop codons, out-of-frame junctions, or ambiguous translated residues. V3J clonotypes were defined as sequences sharing an identical inferred V gene, J gene, and CDR3 amino acid sequence. Percentage overlap between repertoires was calculated by dividing the number of shared unique clonotypes by the size of the smaller repertoire. Repertoire richness was assessed with RTK rarefaction, the Chao1 estimator, and Recon v2.1 estimates of unobserved clonotypes. For all TCRbeta clonotypes obtained by the gDNA method from a handful of donors, generation probabilities were computed with OLGA. Sourced from immuneACCESS, this table was stored by TCRdb with only in-frame sequences that have V and J called. A share of the clones is absent; for the studies checked, an unresolved V gene accounts for under half, and the remainder has no known explanation. D and trimming were read from the DNA, whereas the V and J calls and clone size are those reported in that table. Counted in this sample were about 1 million clones; roughly 70% of them appeared once. Over 1.3% of the sample is in the top ten clones.

The receptor was derived from a man aged 18 to 29 in good health. The sequenced sample consisted of memory CD4+ T cells sorted from blood. Per the publication, the cell subset or site label means: CD45RA-negative fraction.

The CDR3 reads as follows: CTSSPGASSGNTIYF. The base sequence is TGCACCAGCAGCCCGGGAGCCAGCTCTGGAAACACCATATATTTT. Here the chain combines TRBV1 and TRBJ1-3. TRBV1 is annotated as a pseudogene. Including the terminal cysteine and phenylalanine, the CDR3 comprises 15 residues. Only CDR3 DNA remains: 45 bases, in frame from the first base.